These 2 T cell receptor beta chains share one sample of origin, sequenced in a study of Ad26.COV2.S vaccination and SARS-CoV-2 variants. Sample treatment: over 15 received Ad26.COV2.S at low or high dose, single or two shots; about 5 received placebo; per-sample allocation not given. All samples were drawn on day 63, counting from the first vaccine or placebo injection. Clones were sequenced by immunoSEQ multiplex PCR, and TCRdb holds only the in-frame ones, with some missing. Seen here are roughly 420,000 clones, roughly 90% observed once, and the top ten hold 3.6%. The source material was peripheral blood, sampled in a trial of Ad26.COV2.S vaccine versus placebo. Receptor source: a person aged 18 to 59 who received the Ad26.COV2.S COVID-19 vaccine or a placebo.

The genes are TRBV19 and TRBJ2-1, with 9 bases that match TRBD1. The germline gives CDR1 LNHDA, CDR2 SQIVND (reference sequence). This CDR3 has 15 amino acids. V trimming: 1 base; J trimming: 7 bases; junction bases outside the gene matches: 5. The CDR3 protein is CASSIGGTGRNEQFF. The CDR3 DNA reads TGTGCCAGTAGTATAGGAGGGACAGGGCGGAATGAGCAGTTCTTC.

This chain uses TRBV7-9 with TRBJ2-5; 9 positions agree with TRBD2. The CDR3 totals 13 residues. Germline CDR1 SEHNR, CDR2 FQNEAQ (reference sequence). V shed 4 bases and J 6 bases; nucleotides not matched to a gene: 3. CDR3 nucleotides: TGTGCCAGCAGCTACGGACTAGCGAAGACCCAGTACTTC. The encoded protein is CASSYGLAKTQYF.